Below, one T cell receptor (beta chain) is given with its context. This clonotype has a handful of counts. Its recognized antigen is unknown. No much larger clone exists at a distance of one base, and base qualities are not known. The library was made by PCR. Sequenced on an Illumina HiSeq 2500. Unique molecular identifiers were incorporated into TCR beta cDNA libraries to reduce PCR and sequencing biases. Per 1 to 10 million input T cells, some 500,000 cDNA molecules were obtained, such that each molecule approximated one T cell. Patient libraries were prepared and sequenced with the same protocol used for the earlier healthy control dataset. Samples belonging to the same batch were prepared together, multiplexed and sequenced on a shared HiSeq lane. Concerning the study's data processing: MIGEC was used to process the raw barcoded reads, and molecular identifier groups with only a single read were discarded before consensus assembly and CDR3 extraction. VDJtools was used for post-analysis of the clonotype tables, with diversity normalized by down-sampling every dataset to the smallest sample size. To correct batch-related cross-sample contamination, repertoire overlap clustering matched CDR3 amino acid sequences but not nucleotide sequences. TCRdb reworked the public reads: Q25 trimming with fastp, MiXCR clone assembly, productive beta chains retained. All rows with the same CDR3 protein become a single entry with the most common DNA and genes. TCRdb's processing, not the authors', yielded these V and J calls. The sample table lists around 500,000 distinct CDR3 sequences, 34% of them with a count of one. Approximately 6% of the sample rests with the top ten.

The data are from a study of post-analysis software for immune sequencing data (dated by TCRdb to between 2014 and 2016). With respect to the entire study: Relapsing-remitting, secondary progressive and progressive-relapsing multiple sclerosis were recorded as disease courses, and subtype annotation was lacking for some patients. Patient repertoires were compared against roughly 10 previously published healthy control repertoires from donors aged 6 to 25 years. A subset of samples was prepared in parallel using single-end sample barcoding, then pooled and co-amplified after Illumina adapter ligation.

Study-wide findings and limitations: Normalized Chao1 diversity was significantly lower in multiple sclerosis patients than controls, suggesting substantial peripheral T-cell clonal expansion. Patients showed significantly higher frequencies than controls for a handful of TRBV segments, among them TRBV5-6, TRBV5-1 and TRBV20-1. The control group was slightly older than the multiple sclerosis patient group. Direct clustering with F measure showed strong co-clustering of samples prepared in the same batch, prompting a batch-effect correction.

V is pruned by 1 base and J by 6 bases, leaving 7 bases of the junction without a gene match. The CDR3 runs 16 residues from the cysteine to the phenylalanine. The read is trimmed to its CDR3 DNA, 48 bases read in frame from base 1. Reading the germline V gene (reference sequence) gives CDR1 SEHNR and CDR2 FQNEAQ. To demonstrate the VDJtools post-analysis software, TCR beta repertoires were profiled from the peripheral blood of about 13 young patients with multiple sclerosis. Multiple sclerosis patients were children and adolescents aged 6 to 15 years. This receptor was taken from a girl aged 2 to 17 with multiple sclerosis. The chain uses TRBV7-9 and TRBJ1-1; 11 central bases correspond to TRBD1. The sequenced material came from blood. The CDR3 region reads CASSLGVGQGASEAFF. The DNA sequence follows: TGTGCCAGCAGCTTAGGGGTCGGACAGGGGGCCTCTGAAGCTTTCTTT.